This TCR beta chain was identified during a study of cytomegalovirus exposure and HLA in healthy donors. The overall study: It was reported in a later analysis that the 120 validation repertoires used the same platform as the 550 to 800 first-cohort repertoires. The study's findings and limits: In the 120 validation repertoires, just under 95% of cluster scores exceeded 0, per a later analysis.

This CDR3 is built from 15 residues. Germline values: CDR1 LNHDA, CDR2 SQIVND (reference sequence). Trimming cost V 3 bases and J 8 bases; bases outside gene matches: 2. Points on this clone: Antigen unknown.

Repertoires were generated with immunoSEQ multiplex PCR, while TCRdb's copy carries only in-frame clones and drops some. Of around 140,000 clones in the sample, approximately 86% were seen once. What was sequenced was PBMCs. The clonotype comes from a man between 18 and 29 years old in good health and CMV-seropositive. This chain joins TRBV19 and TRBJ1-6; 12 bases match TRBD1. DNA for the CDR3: TGTGCCAGTAGTATGGGGACAGGGGGCGATTCACCCCTCCACTTT. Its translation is CASSMGTGGDSPLHF.